This T cell receptor beta chain was retrieved from a study of blood T cells in healthy people across ages. Using a J-beta primer mix together with a sample-barcoded 5' primer, a second PCR was run for about 6 to 11 cycles. Every single cDNA molecule received a tag from a template-switch adaptor with 12 random nucleotides. TCRdb reprocessed the 5' RACE reads via MiXCR and lists one record per CDR3 protein. The sample contains 650,000 to 900,000 distinct CDR3 sequences, roughly 60% of which appear only once. In terms of origin and age, donors were healthy Caucasian individuals from Russia aged roughly 6 to 95. Peripheral blood samples of roughly 10 milliliters were drawn from each donor. With V trimmed by 5 bases and J by 7 bases, 14 bases remained unmatched. CDR3 length: 15 amino acids. Germline CDR1 and CDR2: SGHKS and YYEKEE (reference sequence). This clonotype was picked up a small number of times.

The V gene is TRBV5-5, the J gene TRBJ2-7, with TRBD1 matching over 8 bases. This clonotype originated in a man aged 30-40 years in good health. Sequenced: blood. The CDR3 bases are TGTGCCAGCAGTTTACTCACAGGGGGTCCGCGGGAGCAGTACTTC. Its translation is CASSLLTGGPREQYF.